A single sample is the source of the 20 T cell receptor beta chains below, sequenced in a study of T-cell memory formation after mild COVID-19. TCRdb re-called the 5' RACE reads through MiXCR, storing one row per CDR3 protein. The data show approximately 250,000 distinct CDR3 sequences, with around 15% seen just once and approximately 23% held by the top ten. Sequencing was performed on PBMCs or a T cell subset sorted from them (not recorded which). These receptors originate from a man between 18 and 29 years old who had mild COVID-19 (a few samples of this study predate the infection). Cell type and time point are not known.

The rearrangement links TRBV29-1 to TRBJ2-5, with TRBD1 matching over 7 bases. The CDR3 covers 12 residues. Germline CDR1 SQVTM, CDR2 ANQGSEA. CDR3 sequence reads: CGGPQGRETQYF. The CDR3 nucleotides read TGCGGGGGCCCACAGGGGCGGGAGACCCAGTACTTC.

The V call is TRBV10-3, the J call TRBJ1-5, with 8 bases that match TRBD1. This CDR3 contains 15 residues. With 4 bases clipped from V and 7 bases from J, the junction kept 9 bases outside the gene matches. Germline V gene data show CDR1 as ENHRY and CDR2 as SYGVKD. The CDR3 DNA follows: TGTGCCATCAGTGCGGATCAGGGGGCTAGGCAGCCCCAGCATTTT. Protein sequence: CAISADQGARQPQHF.

The chain is built from TRBV9 and TRBJ2-7; D possibly corresponds to TRBD1 (7 bases). The germline V gene has CDR1 SGDLS and CDR2 YYNGEE. The V end lost 5 bases, the J end lost 3 bases, and 15 bases lay between the germline ends. The CDR3 has 14 residues. The CDR3 DNA reads as TGTGCCAGCAGTGCGCGGGACAGCGGCTACGAGCAGTACTTC. Translated, it gives CASSARDSGYEQYF.

Ten or more counts support this clonotype. The rearrangement uses TRBV7-2 and TRBJ1-2; unclear D gene. This CDR3 is 11 amino acids long. Deletions cut 4 bases from V and 8 bases from J, with 8 bases between. The germline V gene encodes CDR1 SGHTA and CDR2 FQGNSA. The chain's CDR3 is CASSSGGGYTF. The CDR3 coding sequence is TGTGCCAGCAGCTCTGGTGGGGGCTACACCTTC.

There are a few counts of this clonotype. The rearrangement uses TRBV7-2 and TRBJ2-1; TRBD1 aligns across 7 bases. The germline gives CDR1 SGHTA, CDR2 FQGNSA. V was clipped by 3 bases and J by 8 bases; unmatched bases: 4. This CDR3 has 13 amino acids. The CDR3 bases are TGTGCCAGCAGCTTGGCCGGGACAGATGAGCAGTTCTTC. Protein: CASSLAGTDEQFF.

This clonotype showed up just a few times. This chain uses TRBV3-1 with TRBJ2-1; TRBD2 aligns across 9 bases. J lost 5 bases, V lost 0 bases, and 5 bases had no gene match. The germline V gene encodes CDR1 LGHDT and CDR2 YNNKEL (reference sequence). The CDR3 covers 16 residues. CDR3 bases: TGTGCCAGCAGCCAAGATAGGGCGGGGGGGAACAATGAGCAGTTCTTC. It is translated as CASSQDRAGGNNEQFF.

The rearrangement joins TRBV27 to TRBJ2-7; D not resolved. Per germline, CDR1 MNHEY and CDR2 SMNVEV (reference sequence). Trimming pared 4 bases from V and 0 bases from J, leaving 10 bases between. This CDR3 comprises 14 residues. The CDR3 DNA follows: TGTGCCAGCAGTTCTTATAAGGGCTCCTACGAGCAGTACTTC. Its protein is CASSSYKGSYEQYF.

This chain joins TRBV7-2 and TRBJ1-2; TRBD1 is a possible D gene (5 bases). V was trimmed by 3 bases and J by 7 bases, leaving 12 bases between them. The CDR3 has 13 residues. The V gene's germline CDR1 is SGHTA and CDR2 FQGNSA. CDR3 amino acids: CASSFEGTIGYTF. As DNA, the CDR3 is TGTGCCAGCAGCTTCGAAGGGACGATTGGCTACACCTTC.

This clonotype turned up a few times. This chain joins TRBV28 and TRBJ1-5; 8 positions match TRBD1. Germline values: CDR1 MDHEN, CDR2 SYDVKM. After removal of 3 bases from V and 1 base from J, the junction contained 5 bases not matched to a gene. The CDR3 spans 16 residues. CDR3 residues: CASSLDRADSNQPQHF. The CDR3 coding sequence is TGTGCCAGCAGTTTGGACAGGGCGGACAGCAATCAGCCCCAGCATTTT.

This clonotype was counted at least ten times. This sequence joins TRBV6-5 and TRBJ1-1; TRBD1 matches at 8 bases. Germline-derived CDR1 and CDR2 are MNHEY and SVGAGI. V lost 6 bases, J lost 7 bases, and 7 bases stayed unmatched. The CDR3 extends over 13 amino acids. The DNA of the CDR3 is TGTGCCAGCAGCTACAACAGGGGGAATGAAGCTTTCTTT. Translating it yields CASSYNRGNEAFF.

The table lists this clonotype with a few counts. This chain joins TRBV29-1 and TRBJ2-7, with a possible D match to TRBD1 (6 bases). The CDR3 spans 15 residues. Germline CDR1 SQVTM, CDR2 ANQGSEA. V was clipped by 7 bases and J by 0 bases, with 19 bases between them. The CDR3 region is CSAVPTGLSSYEQYF. CDR3 nucleotide sequence: TGCAGCGCTGTCCCGACAGGTTTAAGCTCCTACGAGCAGTACTTC.

The gene calls are TRBV7-9 and TRBJ1-4; 10 positions match TRBD1. Germline V gene sequence: CDR1 SEHNR, CDR2 FQNEAQ (reference sequence). The V segment lost 5 bases and the J segment 8 bases; nucleotides outside the gene matches: 5. This CDR3 comprises 14 residues. CDR3 nucleotides: TGTGCCAGCAGCGAGACAGGGGGCAGGGAAAAACTGTTTTTT. Its translation is CASSETGGREKLFF.

The rearrangement links TRBV5-1 to TRBJ2-1; TRBD1 matches at 7 bases. The CDR3 is 15 amino acids. Trimming at V came to 1 base and at J to 2 bases, leaving 3 bases not matched to a gene. Per germline, CDR1 SGHRS and CDR2 YFSETQ. The chain's CDR3 is CASSLKGAPYNEQFF. The CDR3 DNA is TGCGCCAGCAGCTTGAAGGGGGCCCCCTACAATGAGCAGTTCTTC.

This chain links TRBV7-2 with TRBJ2-7, with TRBD1 matching 7 bases. V trimming: 5 bases; J trimming: 1 base; junction bases outside the gene matches: 8. The CDR3 length is 15 residues. Germline lookup yields CDR1 SGHTA and CDR2 FQGNSA. As DNA, the CDR3 is TGTGCCAGCAGCACCTCCGGGACAGAATCCTACGAGCAGTACTTC. Translating it yields CASSTSGTESYEQYF. The full variable domain, with the rest looked up from reference TRBV7-2 and TRBJ2-7, is GAGVSQSPSNKVTEKGKDVELRCDPISGHTALYWYRQSLGQGLEFLIYFQGNSAPDKSGLPSDRFSAERTGGSVSTLTIQRTQQEDSAVYLCASSTSGTESYEQYFGPGTRLTVT.

This clonotype was seen a few times. The chain joins TRBV5-1 to TRBJ2-5, with D perhaps TRBD1 or TRBD2 (5 bases each). This CDR3 comprises 15 residues. The V end lost 4 bases, the J end lost 1 base, and 14 bases lay between the germline ends. Germline V gene lookup returns CDR1 SGHRS and CDR2 YFSETQ. This CDR3 is CASSPTPGPQETQYF. The CDR3 DNA follows: TGCGCCAGCAGCCCTACGCCGGGACCCCAAGAGACCCAGTACTTC.

In this sample, this clonotype turned up a few times. The rearrangement links TRBV7-9 to TRBJ2-7; 10 positions agree with TRBD1. J was trimmed by 8 bases and V by 1 base; bases with no gene match: 2. There are 13 residues in the CDR3. Germline V gene sequence: CDR1 SEHNR, CDR2 FQNEAQ (reference sequence). CDR3: CASSLGTGGQQYF. DNA of the CDR3: TGTGCCAGCAGCTTAGGGACAGGGGGACAGCAGTACTTC.

The V and J genes are TRBV9 and TRBJ2-5; 8 nucleotides line up with TRBD2. CDR3 length: 15 residues. CDR1 and CDR2 from the germline V gene are SGDLS and YYNGEE. The V and J ends lost 4 bases and 9 bases, in that order; junction bases with no gene match: 14. The CDR3 sequence: CASSKSSGGEFAQYF. The CDR3 coding sequence is TGTGCCAGCAGCAAGTCCAGCGGGGGCGAATTTGCCCAGTACTTC.

This clonotype was seen only a few times. The CDR3 nucleotides are TGCAGCGTCACCGGACAGAACACCGGGGAGCTGTTTTTT. Translation gives CSVTGQNTGELFF. V usage is TRBV29-1 and J usage is TRBJ2-2; TRBD1 might be the D (5 bases). Trimming removed 6 bases from V and 1 base from J, with 9 bases in between. The CDR3 runs to 13 residues. Germline-derived CDR1 and CDR2 are SQVTM and ANQGSEA.

The chain employs TRBV28 and TRBJ2-2; no reliable D call. CDR1 and CDR2 from the germline V gene are MDHEN and SYDVKM. CDR3 length: 13 residues. The V and J ends lost 6 bases and 4 bases respectively, with 9 bases between them. The CDR3 sequence is CASSPKSTGELFF. In nucleotides, the CDR3 is TGTGCCAGCAGCCCTAAATCCACCGGGGAGCTGTTTTTT.

The CDR3 nucleotides read TGTGCCAGCAGTCGAGGGACGATGGGTTCACCCCTCCACTTT. Translation: CASSRGTMGSPLHF. This chain connects TRBV12-3 or TRBV12-4 to TRBJ1-6, with TRBD1 as a possible D gene (5 bases). This CDR3 has 14 amino acids. V lost 5 bases, J lost 9 bases, and 14 bases lay in between.